The rows below give T cell receptor beta chains drawn from one sample of a study of radiotherapy plus CTLA-4 blockade in lung cancer. The method was immunoSEQ multiplex PCR; TCRdb's version includes in-frame clones alone and lacks a portion of them. The table has over 95,000 clones, 65% to 80% seen once. The sample in question was peripheral blood, obtained from a patient treated with radiotherapy plus ipilimumab. The receptors come from a human donor with non-small cell lung cancer who had a partial response to radiotherapy plus ipilimumab. Some clones in this sample may be carry-over from other donors' samples. Both conserved end residues are part of each CDR3. A D gene is named only where the DNA matches it firmly. Not all rows give a size; the values are once, few, many and, for expanded clones, a class.

v_call: TRBV4-2
j_call: TRBJ2-5
d_call: TRBD1
clone_size: -
cdr3_nt: TGTGCCAGCAGCTGGTGGACAGGAGGGACCCAGTACTTC
cdr3_aa: CASSWWTGGTQYF

v_call: TRBV5-6
j_call: TRBJ2-3
d_call: TRBD2
clone_size: -
cdr3_nt: TGTGCCAGCAGCCCCTTAGCGGGGGGGTCAGATACGCAGTATTTT
cdr3_aa: CASSPLAGGSDTQYF

v_call: TRBV5-6
j_call: TRBJ1-1
d_call: TRBD1
clone_size: -
cdr3_nt: TGTGCCAGCAGCTTTATGGACAGGGGGACTGAAGCTTTCTTT
cdr3_aa: CASSFMDRGTEAFF

v_call: TRBV30
j_call: TRBJ1-3
d_call: -
clone_size: few
cdr3_nt: TGTGCCTGGAGTTTGGGGCTCTCTGGAAACACCATATATTTT
cdr3_aa: CAWSLGLSGNTIYF

v_call: TRBV28
j_call: TRBJ1-4
d_call: TRBD1
clone_size: few
cdr3_nt: TGTGCCAGCAGTCCCCTAGGGGGCGGCAAACTGTTTTTT
cdr3_aa: CASSPLGGGKLFF

v_call: TRBV6-5
j_call: TRBJ2-2
d_call: TRBD1
clone_size: -
cdr3_nt: TGTGCCAGCATAGACAGGGAGAGCACCGGGGAGCTGTTTTTT
cdr3_aa: CASIDRESTGELFF

v_call: TRBV5-1
j_call: TRBJ2-7
d_call: TRBD1
clone_size: few
cdr3_nt: TGCGCCAGCAGCCCAACCCCGGGACAGTTACACTACGAGCAGTACTTC
cdr3_aa: CASSPTPGQLHYEQYF

v_call: TRBV6-4
j_call: TRBJ1-2
d_call: TRBD1
clone_size: -
cdr3_nt: TGTGCCAGCAGTGTTGACGGGACAGGGGGCTTTGGCTACACCTTC
cdr3_aa: CASSVDGTGGFGYTF

v_call: TRBV4-3
j_call: TRBJ2-7
d_call: TRBD1
clone_size: -
cdr3_nt: TGCGCCAGCAGCCAAACCACTTTGGACAGGGGGACCTACGAGCAGTACTTC
cdr3_aa: CASSQTTLDRGTYEQYF

v_call: TRBV27
j_call: TRBJ2-2
d_call: TRBD1
clone_size: few
cdr3_nt: TGTGCCAGCAGTAACCGGGACAGGGGGGGGTCCGGGGAGCTGTTTTTT
cdr3_aa: CASSNRDRGGSGELFF

v_call: TRBV4-2
j_call: TRBJ2-5
d_call: TRBD2
clone_size: -
cdr3_nt: TGTGCCAGCAGCGCTATGGGGGGGCAAGAGACCCAGTACTTC
cdr3_aa: CASSAMGGQETQYF

v_call: TRBV9
j_call: TRBJ2-7
d_call: -
clone_size: -
cdr3_nt: TGTGCCAGCAGCGTAGGGGCAGGCTCCTACGAGCAGTACTTC
cdr3_aa: CASSVGAGSYEQYF

v_call: TRBV19
j_call: TRBJ1-6
d_call: TRBD1
clone_size: -
cdr3_nt: TGTGCCAGTAGTACCGCCTTTGGGACAGGGAATTCACCCCTCCACTTT
cdr3_aa: CASSTAFGTGNSPLHF

v_call: TRBV7-8
j_call: TRBJ1-1
d_call: TRBD1
clone_size: -
cdr3_nt: TGTGCCAGCAGATACGGGACAGATGCAAACACTGAAGCTTTCTTT
cdr3_aa: CASRYGTDANTEAFF